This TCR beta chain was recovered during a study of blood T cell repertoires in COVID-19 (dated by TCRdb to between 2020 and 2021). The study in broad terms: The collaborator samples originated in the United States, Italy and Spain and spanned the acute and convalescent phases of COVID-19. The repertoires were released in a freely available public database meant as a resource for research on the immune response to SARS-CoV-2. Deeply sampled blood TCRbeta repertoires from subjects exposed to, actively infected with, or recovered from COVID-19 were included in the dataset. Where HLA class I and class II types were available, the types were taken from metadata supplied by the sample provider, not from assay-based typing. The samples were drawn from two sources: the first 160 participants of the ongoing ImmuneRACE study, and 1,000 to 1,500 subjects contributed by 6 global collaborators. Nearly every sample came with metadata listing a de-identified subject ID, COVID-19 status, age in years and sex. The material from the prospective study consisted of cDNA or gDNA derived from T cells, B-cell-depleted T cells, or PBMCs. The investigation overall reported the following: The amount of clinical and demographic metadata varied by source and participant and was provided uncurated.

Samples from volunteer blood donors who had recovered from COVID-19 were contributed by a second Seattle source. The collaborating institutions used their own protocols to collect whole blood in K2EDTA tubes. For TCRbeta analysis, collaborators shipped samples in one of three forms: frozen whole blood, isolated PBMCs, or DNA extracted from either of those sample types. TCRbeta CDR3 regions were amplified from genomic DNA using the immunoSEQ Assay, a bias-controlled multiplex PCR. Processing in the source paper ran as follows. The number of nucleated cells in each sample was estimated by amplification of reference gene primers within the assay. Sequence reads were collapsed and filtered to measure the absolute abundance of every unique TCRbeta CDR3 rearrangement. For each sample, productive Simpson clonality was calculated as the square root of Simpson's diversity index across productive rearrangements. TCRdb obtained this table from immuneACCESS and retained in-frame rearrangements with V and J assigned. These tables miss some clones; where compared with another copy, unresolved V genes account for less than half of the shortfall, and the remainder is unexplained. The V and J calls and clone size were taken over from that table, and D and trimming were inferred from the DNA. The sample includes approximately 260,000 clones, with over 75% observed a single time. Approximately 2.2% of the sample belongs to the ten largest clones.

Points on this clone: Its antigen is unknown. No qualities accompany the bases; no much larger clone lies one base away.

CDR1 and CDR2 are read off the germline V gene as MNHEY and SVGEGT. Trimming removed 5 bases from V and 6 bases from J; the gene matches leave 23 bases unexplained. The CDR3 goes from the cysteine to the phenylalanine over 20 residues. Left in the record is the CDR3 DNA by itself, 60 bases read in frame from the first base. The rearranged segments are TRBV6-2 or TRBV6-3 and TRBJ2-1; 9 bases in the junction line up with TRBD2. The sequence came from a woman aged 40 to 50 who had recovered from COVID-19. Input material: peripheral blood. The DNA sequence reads TGTGCCAGCAGTACATACCGAGGTGGGGGGCGGGAGGGCCGCCGCAATGAGCAGTTCTTC. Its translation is CASSTYRGGGREGRRNEQFF.